The rows below give T cell receptor beta chains drawn from one sample of a study of T-cell reconstitution after alpha-beta-depleted transplantation in children. TCRdb called the PCR reads again in MiXCR, with one record for every CDR3 protein. The sample includes about 260,000 distinct CDR3 sequences, 7.5% to 9.5% seen only once; the top ten take 5% to 8%. Here the sequenced sample was PBMCs, mostly from graft donor cells, taken 180 days after TCRalphabeta/CD19-depleted stem cell transplant. All receptors derive from a male patient aged 10 to 17 who had a stem cell transplant for acute lymphoblastic leukemia, so the T cells may come from the graft donor. CDR3s include the opening cysteine and the closing phenylalanine or tryptophan.

V gene	J gene	CDR3 protein
TRBV5-4	TRBJ2-5	CASSFGGAVETQYF
TRBV9	TRBJ2-5	CASSVMAAQETQYF
TRBV23-1	TRBJ2-7	CASSQSGRFPHEQYF
TRBV7-2	TRBJ2-5	CASSPIAGGLRETQYF
TRBV3-1	TRBJ2-7	CASSQSSGRNEQYF
TRBV5-8	TRBJ1-3	CASSLGGGQVVRNTIYF
TRBV4-1	TRBJ2-2	CASSPGLLNTGELFF
TRBV7-6	TRBJ2-7	CASSLEAGGADEQYF
TRBV6-2/TRBV6-3	TRBJ2-5	CASRVAQETQYF
TRBV27	TRBJ1-1	CASSFVRGLNTEAFF
TRBV27	TRBJ2-5	CVSSVGETQYF
TRBV3-1	TRBJ2-1	CASSQGPRQFF
TRBV28	TRBJ1-2	CASSLSLRGGNYGYTF
TRBV12-3/TRBV12-4	TRBJ1-1	CASSLMGGNTEAFF
TRBV12-3/TRBV12-4	TRBJ1-6	CASTLGGNNSPLHF
TRBV6-5	TRBJ1-2	CASSHRTGYGYTF
TRBV28	TRBJ1-2	CASSLGPSYGYTF
TRBV20-1	TRBJ2-5	CSARPEETQYF
TRBV20-1	TRBJ2-1	CSVRGASGGRDPYNEQFF
TRBV18	TRBJ1-6	CASSPLPNDSPLHF
TRBV20-1	TRBJ2-7	CSAVGPAYEQYF
TRBV14	TRBJ2-3	CASSQVIIDSSTDTQYF
TRBV18	TRBJ2-3	CASSPLRSGLAGQDTQYF
TRBV20-1	TRBJ2-5	CSAHRVEETQYF
TRBV21-1	TRBJ1-2	CASRQSCSYTF
TRBV6-5	TRBJ1-5	CASSPEVPTPSNQPQHF
TRBV9	TRBJ2-7	CASSGKDYEQYF
TRBV28	TRBJ2-1	CASRPRLAVYNEQFF
TRBV13	TRBJ2-3	CASSLGLGGAGDTQYF
TRBV4-3	TRBJ1-4	CASSQDEGKLFF
TRBV20-1	TRBJ2-1	CSARDRMFLFF
TRBV7-8	TRBJ2-7	CASSLTAAFSEQYF
TRBV20-1	TRBJ2-5	CSAPRTGWGTQYF
TRBV28	TRBJ1-6	CASSLLGSVGIHF